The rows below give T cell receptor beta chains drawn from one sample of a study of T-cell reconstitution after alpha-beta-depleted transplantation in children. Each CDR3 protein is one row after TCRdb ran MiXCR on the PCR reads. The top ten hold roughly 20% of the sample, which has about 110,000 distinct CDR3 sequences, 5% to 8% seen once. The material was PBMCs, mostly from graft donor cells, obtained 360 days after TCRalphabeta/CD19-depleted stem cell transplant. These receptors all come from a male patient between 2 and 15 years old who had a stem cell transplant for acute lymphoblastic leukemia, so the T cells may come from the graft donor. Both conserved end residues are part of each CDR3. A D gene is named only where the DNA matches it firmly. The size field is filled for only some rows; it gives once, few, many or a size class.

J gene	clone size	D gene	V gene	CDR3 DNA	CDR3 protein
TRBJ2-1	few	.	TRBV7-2	TGTGCCAGCAGCCACCGGGACACGTACCGGGATGAGCAGTTCTTC	CASSHRDTYRDEQFF
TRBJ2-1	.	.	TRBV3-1	TGTGCCTGCTGCCCCTTAGGGGCATTTTTAAGCTCCTACAATGAGCAGTTCTTC	CACCPLGAFLSSYNEQFF
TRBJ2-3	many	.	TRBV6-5	TGTGCCAGCAGTTACGGAGAGAGATCAGCAGATACGCAGTATTTT	CASSYGERSADTQYF
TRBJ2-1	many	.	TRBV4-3	TGCGCCAGCAGCCAAGATCGGAGAAGGGGCAATGAGCAGTTCTTC	CASSQDRRRGNEQFF
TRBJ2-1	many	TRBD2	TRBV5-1	TGCGCCAGCAGCCTGGGACTAGCGGCCGTGGGCGAGCAGTTCTTC	CASSLGLAAVGEQFF
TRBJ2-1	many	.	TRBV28	TGTGCCAGCGGACCAAAATTACCCTCCTACAATGAGCAGTTCTTC	CASGPKLPSYNEQFF
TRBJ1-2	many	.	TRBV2	TGTGCCAGCAACTCCGGGACGGGCTACACCTTC	CASNSGTGYTF
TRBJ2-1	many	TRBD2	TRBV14	TGTGCCAGCAGCCAAGCACAAACGGGACTAGGACGTAATGAGCAGTTCTTC	CASSQAQTGLGRNEQFF
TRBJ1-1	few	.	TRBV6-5	TGTGCCAGCAGTTACTTGACAGTGAACACTGAAGCTTTCTTT	CASSYLTVNTEAFF
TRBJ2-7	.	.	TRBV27	TGTGCCAGCAGCGGGGGGCCCTCCTACGAGCAGTACTTC	CASSGGPSYEQYF
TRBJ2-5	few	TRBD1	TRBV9	TGTGCCAGCAGCGTGGAAACAGGGGGGTACCAAGAGACCCAGTACTTC	CASSVETGGYQETQYF
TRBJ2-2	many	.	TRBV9	TGTGCCAGCAGCCCCCCGGCCGGGGAGCTGTTTTTT	CASSPPAGELFF
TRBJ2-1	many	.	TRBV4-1	TGCGCCAGCAGCCAAAAAAATCACGTCTACAATGAGCAGTTCTTC	CASSQKNHVYNEQFF
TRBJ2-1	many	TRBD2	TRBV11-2	TGTGCCAGCAGCTACCATAGCGGGGGAGGTGACAATGAGCAGTTCTTC	CASSYHSGGGDNEQFF
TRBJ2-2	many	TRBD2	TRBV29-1	TGCAGCGTTGTTCTAGCGCCGGGGGGGATACCGGGGGAGCTGTTTTTT	CSVVLAPGGIPGELFF
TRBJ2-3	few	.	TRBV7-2	TGTGCCAGCGGGCCGACGGTTCGCACAGATACGCAGTATTTT	CASGPTVRTDTQYF
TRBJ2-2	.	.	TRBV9	TGTGCCAGCAGCGTAGCTAGAAGCGGCGCGAACACCGGGGAGCTGTTTTTT	CASSVARSGANTGELFF